This T cell receptor beta chain was sequenced for a study of blood T cell repertoires in COVID-19. About the study: Acute and convalescent COVID-19 samples came from the United States, Italy and Spain. PBMCs, B-cell-depleted T cells, or T cells were the source of the cDNA or gDNA that made up the material.

This CDR3 is built from 15 residues. V was trimmed by 4 bases and J by 4 bases, leaving 15 bases between them. Germline V gene lookup returns CDR1 SGHNT and CDR2 YYREEE (reference sequence). Original processing methods: Amplification of reference gene primers was used by the study to estimate nucleated cell counts. The table came from immunoSEQ multiplex PCR; TCRdb's copy has only in-frame clones and leaves some out. That table supplies the V and J calls and clone size; D and trimming were determined from the DNA. The data show just under 80,000 clones, with approximately 88% seen just once and less than 45% held by the top ten.

The rearrangement uses TRBV5-4 and TRBJ2-1; TRBD1 might be the D (5 bases). The sequence came from a human donor in a cohort sampled during active COVID-19. Sequenced material: peripheral blood. CDR3 loop: CASSQGPTDYNEQFF. The CDR3 bases are TGTGCCAGCAGCCAAGGCCCGACAGATTACAATGAGCAGTTCTTC.